These 13 T cell receptor beta chains originate from one sample sequenced in a study of cytomegalovirus exposure and HLA in healthy donors (dated by TCRdb to 2017 to 2019). The library was made by the immunoSEQ multiplex PCR assay. TCRdb re-hosts the immuneACCESS table, in-frame sequences only. Its copies lack some clones; in the studies checked, an unresolved V gene accounts for under half of them, and the cause for the rest is not known. The sample includes more than 70,000 clones, with approximately 95% observed a single time. 1.6% of the sample is taken by the ten largest. Sample: PBMCs. The source of these receptors is a man aged 18 to 30 in good health and CMV-seropositive.

The chain uses TRBV19 and TRBJ2-2; possible D gene TRBD1, 5 bases. Per germline, CDR1 LNHDA and CDR2 SQIVND (reference sequence). This CDR3 has 15 amino acids. Trimming removed 4 bases at V and 5 bases at J, with 14 bases between. CDR3 DNA: TGTGCCAGTAGTACAGGCCTCTCAGGGACCGGGGAGCTGTTTTTT. Protein product: CASSTGLSGTGELFF.

V usage is TRBV29-1 and J usage is TRBJ2-6; no reliable D call. This CDR3 region has 12 residues. Germline V gives CDR1 SQVTM, CDR2 ANQGSEA. Trimming removed 0 bases from V and 9 bases from J, with 6 bases in between. The CDR3 coding sequence is TGCAGCGTTGAAGATCTATACAACGTCCTGACTTTC. Encoded protein: CSVEDLYNVLTF.

This sequence joins TRBV6-5 and TRBJ2-7, with 9 bases that match TRBD1. Germline assignment: CDR1 MNHEY and CDR2 SVGAGI. This CDR3 region has 14 residues. V shed 6 bases, J shed 4 bases, and the junction held 7 bases outside the gene matches. CDR3 sequence (DNA): TGTGCCAGCAGCCAGGGGGGACAGGGATACGAGCAGTACTTC. Its protein product is CASSQGGQGYEQYF.

The chain joins TRBV7-2 to TRBJ1-1; 7 nucleotides align to TRBD1. The CDR3 extends over 16 amino acids. Germline V gene data show CDR1 as SGHTA and CDR2 as FQGNSA. With V trimmed by 5 bases and J by 2 bases, 11 bases remained unmatched. The CDR3 protein is CASSPITGQLNTEAFF. DNA of the CDR3: TGTGCCAGCAGCCCCATAACGGGACAGCTAAACACTGAAGCTTTCTTT. The whole variable domain, filled in from reference TRBV7-2 and TRBJ1-1, reads GAGVSQSPSNKVTEKGKDVELRCDPISGHTALYWYRQSLGQGLEFLIYFQGNSAPDKSGLPSDRFSAERTGGSVSTLTIQRTQQEDSAVYLCASSPITGQLNTEAFFGQGTRLTVV.

The chain recombines TRBV7-2 with TRBJ2-1; D is unresolved. V lost 5 bases and J 0 bases, leaving 14 bases between the germline ends. The CDR3 sequence is 16 residues long. In germline, CDR1 is SGHTA, CDR2 FQGNSA. As DNA, the CDR3 is TGTGCCAGCAGCCCCACCACTCGGAGCTCCTACAATGAGCAGTTCTTC. It codes for CASSPTTRSSYNEQFF.

This clone was observed once. V usage is TRBV29-1 and J usage is TRBJ2-2; 12 nucleotides align to TRBD2. CDR1 SQVTM and CDR2 ANQGSEA come from the germline V gene. V shed 5 bases, J shed 6 bases, and the junction held 4 bases outside the gene matches. The CDR3 is made up of 14 amino acids. CDR3 sequence (DNA): TGCAGCGTTACTAGCGGGAGGAGGGCCGGGGAGCTGTTTTTT. Translating gives CSVTSGRRAGELFF.

The chain carries TRBV27 and TRBJ2-7, with 7 positions matching TRBD1. V trimming: 9 bases; J trimming: 5 bases; junction bases outside the gene matches: 4. Looked up from germline, CDR1 is MNHEY and CDR2 is SMNVEV (reference sequence). This CDR3 is 11 amino acids long. Written as DNA, the CDR3 is TGTGCCAGTAACAGGGGAAACGAGCAGTACTTC. Residues: CASNRGNEQYF.

The chain couples TRBV5-6 to TRBJ1-3, with D perhaps matching TRBD1 (6 bases). The CDR3 length is 17 residues. The V gene lost 4 bases and the J gene lost 4 bases, with 21 bases spanning the gap. Germline CDR1 and CDR2: SGHDT and YYEEEE. DNA for the CDR3: TGTGCCAGCAGCAATTCTCACGGGGGGCGCTTGGGAAACACCATATATTTT. Its translation: CASSNSHGGRLGNTIYF.

The chain is built from TRBV5-1 and TRBJ2-3; weak D call: TRBD2 (7 bases). The CDR3 runs to 16 residues. V was cut by 4 bases and J by 0 bases, with 15 bases left in between. CDR1 and CDR2 from the germline V gene are SGHRS and YFSETQ. CDR3 in DNA: TGCGCCAGCAGCCGGGGGGCAGGGATTAGCACAGATACGCAGTATTTT. The encoded protein is CASSRGAGISTDTQYF.

The V gene is TRBV4-1, the J gene TRBJ2-1; 10 positions match TRBD1. CDR3 length: 16 residues. Germline V gives CDR1 MGHRA, CDR2 YSYEKL. V lost 5 bases and J lost 7; bases outside the gene matches: 11. CDR3 DNA: TGCGCCAGCAGCTCCCCGGGACAGGGGCCCCGGAATGAGCAGTTCTTC. This translates into CASSSPGQGPRNEQFF.

V and J are TRBV29-1 and TRBJ2-3; TRBD2 matches 8 bases. The J segment lost 2 bases and the V segment lost 6 bases, leaving 4 bases of the junction unmatched. From germline, CDR1 is SQVTM and CDR2 ANQGSEA. The CDR3 spans 13 residues. CDR3 loop: CSVTSGTTDTQYF. Here the CDR3 DNA reads TGCAGCGTCACTAGCGGAACCACAGATACGCAGTATTTT.

About this clone itself: Other nucleotide sequences in the sample specify the same CDR3. V gene TRBV13 combines with J gene TRBJ1-1; TRBD1 might be the D (5 bases). The V end lost 0 bases, the J end lost 4 bases, and 6 bases lay between the germline ends. Germline CDR1 reads PRHDT; CDR2 reads FYEKMQ (reference sequence). The CDR3 contains 13 residues. The CDR3 DNA sequence: TGTGCCAGCAGCTTAGGTCAGGGCACTGAAGCTTTCTTT. Translated, it gives CASSLGQGTEAFF.

The chain employs TRBV7-2 and TRBJ1-5; TRBD1 agrees at 8 bases. Trimming at V came to 4 bases and at J to 5 bases, leaving 4 bases not matched to a gene. Germline-derived CDR1 and CDR2 are SGHTA and FQGNSA. The CDR3 runs to 14 residues. This CDR3 is CASSSGQGDQPQHF. CDR3 nucleotides: TGTGCCAGCAGCTCTGGACAGGGAGATCAGCCCCAGCATTTT. Drawing the rest from reference TRBV7-2 and TRBJ1-5, the complete variable domain is GAGVSQSPSNKVTEKGKDVELRCDPISGHTALYWYRQSLGQGLEFLIYFQGNSAPDKSGLPSDRFSAERTGGSVSTLTIQRTQQEDSAVYLCASSSGQGDQPQHFGDGTRLSIL.